Here is one T cell receptor (beta chain) with its context. Trimming pared 4 bases from V and 9 bases from J, leaving 13 bases between. The CDR3 has 14 amino acids. Germline V gene sequence: CDR1 ENHRY, CDR2 SYGVKD. These data come from a study of T cell changes during pregnancy in multiple sclerosis. Profiled with immunoSEQ multiplex PCR; TCRdb holds only in-frame clones, not every one. The sample includes about 72,000 clones, 91% of them seen just once. The clonotype comes from a female donor in good health, enrolled as a control in a pregnancy study. The chain joins TRBV10-3 to TRBJ1-6; D call uncertain. Sequenced material: peripheral blood, taken in the third trimester of pregnancy. In DNA, the CDR3 is TGTGCCATCAGTGCTGGAGGGATGGTTTCACCCCTCCACTTT. Translating gives CAISAGGMVSPLHF.